This T cell receptor (beta chain) was sequenced in a study of cytomegalovirus exposure and HLA in healthy donors. This CDR3 region has 14 residues. Per the germline V gene, CDR1 is MNHEY and CDR2 is SVGAGI. Trimming cost V 2 bases and J 5 bases, with 10 bases left between them. Profiled with immunoSEQ multiplex PCR; TCRdb holds only in-frame clones, not every one. The sample records about 200,000 clones, roughly 88% being singletons. Regarding the study as a whole: One later analysis, an examination of the 90 to 150 validation repertoires, found that first-cohort TCR clusters tended to co-occur in them. Many donors shared some public TCRs, even though most TCR sequences were rare.

About this clone: Its antigen is as yet unknown.

V gene TRBV6-5 combines with J gene TRBJ1-5; perhaps TRBD1 as D (5 bases). The TCR originated in a woman under 40 in good health and CMV-seropositive. Sequenced input: PBMCs. The CDR3 is CASSYSGADQPQHF. CDR3 nucleotides: TGTGCCAGCAGTTACAGCGGGGCTGATCAGCCCCAGCATTTT.